The sequence of this T cell receptor beta chain was determined in a study of spatial heterogeneity in lung cancer. Across the whole study: Every unique TCR and UMI combination, on average, appeared more than ten times in raw reads.

Time point indicated: sample taken at primary tumor resection. In each case, whole RNA from tumor, nontumor lung or frozen PBMC was sequenced unsorted. CDR1 SGHKS and CDR2 YYEKEE come from the germline V gene (reference sequence). V gave up 3 bases and J gave up 1 base, with 11 bases separating them. The CDR3 sequence is 14 residues long. This clonotype ranks as large. A distinct unique molecular identifier was carried by each TCR cDNA molecule. Each CDR3 protein gets one entry after TCRdb re-called the 5' RACE reads with MiXCR. Altogether approximately 2,100 distinct CDR3 sequences are present, approximately 7.5% being singletons, with the ten largest covering 10% to 14%.

This clonotype was sampled from a female donor with early-stage non-small cell lung cancer. This specimen was normal lung tissue next to the tumor, taken at surgery. The J gene is TRBJ2-7, the V gene TRBV5-5; a possible D gene is TRBD1 (6 bases). CDR3 sequence (DNA): TGTGCCAGCAGCTCGGACAGAACGTCCTACGAGCAGTACTTC. Its translation: CASSSDRTSYEQYF.